The clone carrying this T cell receptor (beta chain) was recorded once. The antigen remains unidentified. This specimen belongs to a study of OX40 agonist ivuxolimab in advanced cancers. Study as a whole: The drug used for patients, ivuxolimab, was an agonistic anti-OX40 (CD134) antibody. Of mixed ages from about 23 to 85 and averaging about 65 years, the group was 65% to 85% male. Study results and limitations: With doses of 0.1-3.0 mg/kg, partial responders showed among the lowest clonal expansion. CD4+ and CD8+ T cells in blood underwent clonal expansion by week 6 at 0.1 to 3.0 mg/kg.

Profiling relied on immunoSEQ multiplex PCR, and the TCRdb table lists in-frame clones only, not all of them. The sample includes 65,000 to 90,000 clones, about nine tenths seen only once; the top ten take less than 0.8%. The sample consisted of CD4+ or CD8+ T cells sorted from blood, taken in a trial of the OX40 agonist ivuxolimab. This TCR was recovered from an adult with an advanced solid tumor such as melanoma, head and neck, liver or kidney cancer.

CDR3 loop: CASKKDGTGNTGELFF. The CDR3 nucleotides are TGTGCCAGCAAGAAAGACGGGACAGGGAACACCGGGGAGCTGTTTTTT. The chain joins TRBV25-1 to TRBJ2-2; 8 nucleotides line up with TRBD1. After removal of 7 bases from V and 1 base from J, the junction contained 8 bases not matched to a gene. Germline loops: CDR1 MGHDK, CDR2 SYGVNS. The CDR3 is 16 amino acids. Variable domain in full (rest from reference TRBV25-1 and TRBJ2-2): EADIYQTPRYLVIGTGKKITLECSQTMGHDKMYWYQQDPGMELHLIHYSYGVNSTEKGDLSSESTVSRIRTEHFPLTLESARPSHTSQYLCASKKDGTGNTGELFFGEGSRLTVL.